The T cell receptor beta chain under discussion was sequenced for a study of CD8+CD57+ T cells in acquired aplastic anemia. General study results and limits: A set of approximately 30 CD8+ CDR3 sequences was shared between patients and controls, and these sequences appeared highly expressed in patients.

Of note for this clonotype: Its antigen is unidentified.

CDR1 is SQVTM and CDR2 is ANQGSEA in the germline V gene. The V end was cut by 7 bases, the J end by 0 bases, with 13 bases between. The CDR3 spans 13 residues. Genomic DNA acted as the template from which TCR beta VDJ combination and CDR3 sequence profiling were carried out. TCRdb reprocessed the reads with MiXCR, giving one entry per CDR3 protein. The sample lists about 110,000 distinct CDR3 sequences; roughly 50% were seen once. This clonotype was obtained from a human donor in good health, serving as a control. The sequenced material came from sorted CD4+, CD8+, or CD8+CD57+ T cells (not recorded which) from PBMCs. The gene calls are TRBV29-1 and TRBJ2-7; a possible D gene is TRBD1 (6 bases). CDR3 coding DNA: TGCAGCGCGCTCCCGGACAGCTCCTACGAGCAGTACTTC. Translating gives CSALPDSSYEQYF.